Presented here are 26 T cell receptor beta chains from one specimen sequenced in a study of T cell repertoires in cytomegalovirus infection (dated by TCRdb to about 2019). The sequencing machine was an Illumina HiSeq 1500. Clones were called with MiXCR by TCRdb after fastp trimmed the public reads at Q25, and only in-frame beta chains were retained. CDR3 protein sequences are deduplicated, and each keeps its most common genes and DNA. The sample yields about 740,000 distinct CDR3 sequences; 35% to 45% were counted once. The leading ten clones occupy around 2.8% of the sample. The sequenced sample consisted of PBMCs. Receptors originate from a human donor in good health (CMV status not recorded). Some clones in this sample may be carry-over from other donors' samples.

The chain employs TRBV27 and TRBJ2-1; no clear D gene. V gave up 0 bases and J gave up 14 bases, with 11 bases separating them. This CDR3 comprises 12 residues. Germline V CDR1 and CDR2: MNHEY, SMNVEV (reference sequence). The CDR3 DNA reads TGTGCCAGCAGTTTATCCCGCCAGGCGGAGTTCTTC. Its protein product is CASSLSRQAEFF.

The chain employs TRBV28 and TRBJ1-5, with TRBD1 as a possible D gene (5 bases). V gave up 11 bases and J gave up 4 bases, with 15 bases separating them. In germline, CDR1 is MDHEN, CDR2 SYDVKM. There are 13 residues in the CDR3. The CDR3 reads CAGSRGVNQPQHF. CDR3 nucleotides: TGTGCCGGGTCGAGGGGAGTTAATCAGCCCCAGCATTTT.

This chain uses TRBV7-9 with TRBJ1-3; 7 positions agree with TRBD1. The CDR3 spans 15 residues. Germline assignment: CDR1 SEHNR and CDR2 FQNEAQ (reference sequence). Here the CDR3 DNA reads TGTGCAATCGAAAGACAGGGCCGAATCGGAAACACCATATATTTT. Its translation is CAIERQGRIGNTIYF.

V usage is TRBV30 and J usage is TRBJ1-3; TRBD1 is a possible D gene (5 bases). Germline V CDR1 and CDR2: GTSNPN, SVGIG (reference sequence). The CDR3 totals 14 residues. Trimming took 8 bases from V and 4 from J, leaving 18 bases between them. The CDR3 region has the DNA TGTGCCCAGTCGGGGGACCGCGTCGGAAACACCATATATTTT. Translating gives CAQSGDRVGNTIYF.

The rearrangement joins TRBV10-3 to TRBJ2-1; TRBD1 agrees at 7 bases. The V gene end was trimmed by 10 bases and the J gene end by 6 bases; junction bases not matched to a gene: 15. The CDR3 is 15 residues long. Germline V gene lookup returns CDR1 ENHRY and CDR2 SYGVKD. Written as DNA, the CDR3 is TGTGCCACCGCCGAGGGAACAGGGGAAGGCAATGAGCAGTTCTTC. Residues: CATAEGTGEGNEQFF.

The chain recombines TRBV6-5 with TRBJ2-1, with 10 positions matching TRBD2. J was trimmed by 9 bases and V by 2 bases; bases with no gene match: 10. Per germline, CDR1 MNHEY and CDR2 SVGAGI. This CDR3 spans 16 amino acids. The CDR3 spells CASSYDPSGSFPEQFF. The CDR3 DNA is TGTGCCAGCAGTTACGATCCTAGCGGGAGTTTTCCTGAGCAGTTCTTC.

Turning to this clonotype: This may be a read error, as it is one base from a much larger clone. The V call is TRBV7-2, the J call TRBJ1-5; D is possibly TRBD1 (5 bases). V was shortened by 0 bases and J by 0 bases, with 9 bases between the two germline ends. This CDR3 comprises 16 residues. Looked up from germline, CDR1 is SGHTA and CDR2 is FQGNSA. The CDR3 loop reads CASSLAAGCSNQPQHF. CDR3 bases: TGTGCCAGCAGCTTAGCAGCAGGGTGTAGCAATCAGCCCCAGCATTTT.

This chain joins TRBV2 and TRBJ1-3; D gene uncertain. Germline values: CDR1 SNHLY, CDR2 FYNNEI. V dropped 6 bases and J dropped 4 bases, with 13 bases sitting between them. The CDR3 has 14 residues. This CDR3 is CASSVEWTGNTIYF. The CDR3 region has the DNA TGTGCCAGCAGCGTGGAGTGGACGGGAAACACCATATATTTT.

Written as DNA, the CDR3 is TGTGCCACCAGCAGCCCACCCGTACAGGAATCGGGGGCCGAGCAGTACTTC. Protein: CATSSPPVQESGAEQYF. The gene calls are TRBV15 and TRBJ2-7; TRBD1 or TRBD2 may be the D gene (6 bases each). This CDR3 has 17 residues. CDR1 and CDR2 (germline): LNHNV, YYDKDF (reference sequence). With 3 bases removed from V and 6 bases from J, the gap between germline ends came to 24 bases.

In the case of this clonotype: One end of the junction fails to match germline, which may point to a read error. In DNA, the CDR3 is TGTGCCAGCAGAGGGGACAGTCGTAACTATGGCTACCCCTTC. It translates to CASRGDSRNYGYPF. V is TRBV28 and J is TRBJ1-2; 7 nucleotides align to TRBD1. Germline V gene lookup returns CDR1 MDHEN and CDR2 SYDVKM. This CDR3 has 14 residues.

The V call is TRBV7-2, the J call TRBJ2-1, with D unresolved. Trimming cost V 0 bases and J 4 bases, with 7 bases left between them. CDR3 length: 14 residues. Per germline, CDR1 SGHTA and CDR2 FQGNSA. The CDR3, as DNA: TGTGCCAGCAGCTTAGCGAAGGTTTACAATGAGCAGTTCTTC. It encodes CASSLAKVYNEQFF.

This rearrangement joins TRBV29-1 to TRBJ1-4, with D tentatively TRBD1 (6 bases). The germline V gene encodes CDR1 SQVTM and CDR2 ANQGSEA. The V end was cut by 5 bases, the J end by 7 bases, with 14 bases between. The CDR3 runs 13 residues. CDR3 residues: CSVQIRGREKLFF. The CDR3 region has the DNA TGCAGCGTTCAAATCAGGGGTCGTGAAAAACTGTTTTTT.

The DNA of the CDR3 is TGCAGTGCGTGGGCCTCTGGGGCCAACGTCCTGACTTTC. Amino acids: CSAWASGANVLTF. This chain links TRBV20-1 with TRBJ2-6, with D hard to call. V lost 6 bases and J 0 bases, leaving 6 bases between the germline ends. The CDR3 is 13 amino acids. Germline values: CDR1 DFQATT, CDR2 SNEGSKA (reference sequence).

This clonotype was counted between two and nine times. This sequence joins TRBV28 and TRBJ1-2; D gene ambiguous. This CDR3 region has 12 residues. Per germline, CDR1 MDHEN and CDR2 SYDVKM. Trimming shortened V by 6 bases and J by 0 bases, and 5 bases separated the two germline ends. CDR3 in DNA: TGTGCCAGCAGGACACCTAACTATGGCTACACCTTC. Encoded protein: CASRTPNYGYTF.

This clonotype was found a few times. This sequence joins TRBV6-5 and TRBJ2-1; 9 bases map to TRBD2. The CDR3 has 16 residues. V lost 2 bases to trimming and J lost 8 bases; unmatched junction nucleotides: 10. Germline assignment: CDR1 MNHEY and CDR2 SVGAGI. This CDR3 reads CASSYRSGGGADEQFF. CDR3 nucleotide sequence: TGTGCCAGCAGTTACCGATCGGGCGGGGGGGCGGATGAGCAGTTCTTC.

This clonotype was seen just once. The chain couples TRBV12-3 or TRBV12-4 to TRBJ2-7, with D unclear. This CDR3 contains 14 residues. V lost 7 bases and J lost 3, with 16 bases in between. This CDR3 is CASILRGLDYEQYF. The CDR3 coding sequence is TGTGCCAGCATTTTGCGAGGTCTTGACTACGAGCAGTACTTC.

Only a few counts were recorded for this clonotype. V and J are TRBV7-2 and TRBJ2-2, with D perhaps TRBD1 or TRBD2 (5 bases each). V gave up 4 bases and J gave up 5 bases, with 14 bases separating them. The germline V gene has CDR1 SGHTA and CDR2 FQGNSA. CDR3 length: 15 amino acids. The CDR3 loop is CASSSGAWGTGELFF. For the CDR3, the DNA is TGTGCCAGCAGCTCCGGGGCATGGGGAACCGGGGAGCTGTTTTTT.

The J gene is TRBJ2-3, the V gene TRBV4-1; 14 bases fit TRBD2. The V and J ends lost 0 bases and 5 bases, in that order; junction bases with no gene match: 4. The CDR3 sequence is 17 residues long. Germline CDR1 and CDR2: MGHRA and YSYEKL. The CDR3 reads CASSQDRLAGGQDTQYF. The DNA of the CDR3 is TGCGCCAGCAGCCAAGACAGACTAGCGGGGGGGCAAGATACGCAGTATTTT.

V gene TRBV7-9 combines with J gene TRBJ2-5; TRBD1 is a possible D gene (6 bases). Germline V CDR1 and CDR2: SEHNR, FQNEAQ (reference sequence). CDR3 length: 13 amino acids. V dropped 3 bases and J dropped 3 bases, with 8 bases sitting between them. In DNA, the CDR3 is TGTGCCAGCAGCTTCAAGGGGGAAGAGACCCAGTACTTC. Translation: CASSFKGEETQYF.

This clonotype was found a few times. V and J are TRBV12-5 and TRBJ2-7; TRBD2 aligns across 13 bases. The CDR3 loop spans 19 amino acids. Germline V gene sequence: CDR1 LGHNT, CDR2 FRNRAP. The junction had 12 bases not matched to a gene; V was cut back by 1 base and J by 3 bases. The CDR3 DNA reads TGTGCTAGTGGTTTGGGGACCGGGACTAGCGGGGATCGTGACTACGAGCAGTACTTC. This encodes CASGLGTGTSGDRDYEQYF.

CDR3 protein: CATSRERGLPDTQYF. The DNA of the CDR3 is TGTGCCACCAGCAGAGAGCGGGGTTTACCAGATACGCAGTATTTT. This rearrangement joins TRBV15 to TRBJ2-3, with a weak D call TRBD2 (6 bases). Trimming left V 0 bases short and J 4 bases short, with 11 bases between. Germline values: CDR1 LNHNV, CDR2 YYDKDF (reference sequence). The CDR3 has 15 amino acids.

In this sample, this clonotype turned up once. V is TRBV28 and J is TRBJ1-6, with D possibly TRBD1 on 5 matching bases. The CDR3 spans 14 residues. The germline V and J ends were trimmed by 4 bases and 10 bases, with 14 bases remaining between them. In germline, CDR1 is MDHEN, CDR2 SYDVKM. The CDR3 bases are TGTGCCAGCAGTTGGGAGGGGAGTGAATCACCCCTCCACTTT. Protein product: CASSWEGSESPLHF.

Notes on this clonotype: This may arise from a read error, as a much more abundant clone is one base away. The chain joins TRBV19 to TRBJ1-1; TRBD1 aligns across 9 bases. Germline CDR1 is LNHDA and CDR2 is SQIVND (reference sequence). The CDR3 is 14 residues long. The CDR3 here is CASSITGGGTAAFF. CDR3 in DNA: TGTGCCAGTAGTATAACAGGGGGCGGGACTGCAGCTTTCTTT.

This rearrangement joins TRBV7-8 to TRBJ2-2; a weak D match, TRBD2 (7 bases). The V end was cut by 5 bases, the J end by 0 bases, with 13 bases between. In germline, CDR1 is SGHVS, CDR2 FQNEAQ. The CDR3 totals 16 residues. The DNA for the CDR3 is TGTGCCAGCAGCAAACGCGGGGGCCCGAACACCGGGGAGCTGTTTTTT. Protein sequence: CASSKRGGPNTGELFF.

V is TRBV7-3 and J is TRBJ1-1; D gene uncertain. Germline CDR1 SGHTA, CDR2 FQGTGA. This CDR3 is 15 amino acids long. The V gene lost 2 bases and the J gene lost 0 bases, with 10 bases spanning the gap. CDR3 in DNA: TGTGCCAGCAGCTTAGCCAGGCCGATGAACACTGAAGCTTTCTTT. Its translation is CASSLARPMNTEAFF.

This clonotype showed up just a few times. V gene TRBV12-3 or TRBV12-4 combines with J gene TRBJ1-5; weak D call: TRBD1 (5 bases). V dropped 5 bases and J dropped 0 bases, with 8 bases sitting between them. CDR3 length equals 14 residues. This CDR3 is CASSKGNSNQPQHF. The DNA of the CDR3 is TGTGCCAGCAGTAAGGGGAATAGCAATCAGCCCCAGCATTTT.